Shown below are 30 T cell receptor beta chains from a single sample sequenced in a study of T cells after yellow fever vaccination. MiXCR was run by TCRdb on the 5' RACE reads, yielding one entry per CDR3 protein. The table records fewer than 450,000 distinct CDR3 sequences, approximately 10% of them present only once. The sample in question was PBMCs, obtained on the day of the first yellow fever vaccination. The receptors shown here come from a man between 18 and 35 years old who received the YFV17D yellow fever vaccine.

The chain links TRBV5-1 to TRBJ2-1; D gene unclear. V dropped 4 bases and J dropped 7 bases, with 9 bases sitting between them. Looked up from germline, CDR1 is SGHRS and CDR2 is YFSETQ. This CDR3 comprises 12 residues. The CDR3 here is CASSVDGNEQFF. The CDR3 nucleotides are TGCGCCAGCAGCGTTGACGGTAATGAGCAGTTCTTC. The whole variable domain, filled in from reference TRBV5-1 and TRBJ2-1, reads KAGVTQTPRYLIKTRGQQVTLSCSPISGHRSVSWYQQTPGQGLQFLFEYFSETQRNKGNFPGRFSGRQFSNSRSEMNVSTLELGDSALYLCASSVDGNEQFFGPGTRLTVL.

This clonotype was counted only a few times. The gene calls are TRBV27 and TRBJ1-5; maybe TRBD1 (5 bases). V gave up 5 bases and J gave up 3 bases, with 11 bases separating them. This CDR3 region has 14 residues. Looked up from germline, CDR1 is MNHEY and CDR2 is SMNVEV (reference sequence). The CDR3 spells CASSKGRYNQPQHF. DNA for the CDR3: TGTGCCAGCAGTAAGGGGAGGTACAATCAGCCCCAGCATTTT.

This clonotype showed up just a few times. CDR3 protein: CATSRGGENTGELFF. For the CDR3, the DNA is TGTGCCACCAGCAGAGGGGGGGAGAACACCGGGGAGCTGTTTTTT. J is TRBJ2-2 and V is TRBV15; possibly TRBD2 for D (6 bases). Germline V gene data show CDR1 as LNHNV and CDR2 as YYDKDF (reference sequence). This CDR3 is built from 15 residues. Trimming took off 1 base at V and 1 base at J, with 7 bases between the two ends.

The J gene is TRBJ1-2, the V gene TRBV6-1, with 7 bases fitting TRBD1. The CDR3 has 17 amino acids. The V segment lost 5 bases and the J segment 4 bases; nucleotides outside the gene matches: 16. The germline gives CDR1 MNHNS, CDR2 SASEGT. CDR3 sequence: CASSPALGGSGVYGYTF. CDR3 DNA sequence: TGTGCCAGCAGTCCAGCCCTAGGGGGCTCCGGGGTCTATGGCTACACCTTC.

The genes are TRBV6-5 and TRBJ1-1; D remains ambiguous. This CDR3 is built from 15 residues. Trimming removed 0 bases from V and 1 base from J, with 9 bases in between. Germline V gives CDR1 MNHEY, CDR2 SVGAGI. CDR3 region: CASSYSSGGNTEAFF. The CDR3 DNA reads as TGTGCCAGCAGTTACTCGTCGGGAGGGAACACTGAAGCTTTCTTT.

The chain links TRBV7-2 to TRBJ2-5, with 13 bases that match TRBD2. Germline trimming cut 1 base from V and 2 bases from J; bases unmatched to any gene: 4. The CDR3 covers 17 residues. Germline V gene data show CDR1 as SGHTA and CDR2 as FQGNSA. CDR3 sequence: CASSLVWTSGGQETQYF. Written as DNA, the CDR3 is TGTGCCAGCAGCTTAGTTTGGACTAGCGGGGGACAAGAGACCCAGTACTTC.

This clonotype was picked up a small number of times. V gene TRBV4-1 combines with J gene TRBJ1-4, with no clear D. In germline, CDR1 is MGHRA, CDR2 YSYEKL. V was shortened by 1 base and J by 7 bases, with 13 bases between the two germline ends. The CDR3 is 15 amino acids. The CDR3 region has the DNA TGCGCCAGCAGCCAAGCCCCCGGGGTGGGTGAAAAACTGTTTTTT. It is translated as CASSQAPGVGEKLFF.

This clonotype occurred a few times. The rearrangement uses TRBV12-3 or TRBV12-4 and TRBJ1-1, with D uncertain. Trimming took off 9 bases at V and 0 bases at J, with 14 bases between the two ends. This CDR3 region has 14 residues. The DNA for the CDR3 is TGTGCCAGTTCCAAGGACCCCATGAACACTGAAGCTTTCTTT. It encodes CASSKDPMNTEAFF.

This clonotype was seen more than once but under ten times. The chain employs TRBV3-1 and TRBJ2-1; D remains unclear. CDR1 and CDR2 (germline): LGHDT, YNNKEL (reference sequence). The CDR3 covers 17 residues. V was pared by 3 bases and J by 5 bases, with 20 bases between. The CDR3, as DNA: TGTGCCAGCAGCCAGGAGAGGAGAAAACACAACAACAATGAGCAGTTCTTC. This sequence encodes CASSQERRKHNNNEQFF.

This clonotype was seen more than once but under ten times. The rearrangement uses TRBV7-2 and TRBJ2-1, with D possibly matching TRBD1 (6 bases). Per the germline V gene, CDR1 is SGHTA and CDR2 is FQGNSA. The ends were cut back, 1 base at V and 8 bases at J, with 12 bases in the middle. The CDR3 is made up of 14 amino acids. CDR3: CASSLGQAYDEQFF. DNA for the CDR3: TGTGCCAGCAGCTTAGGACAGGCATACGATGAGCAGTTCTTC.

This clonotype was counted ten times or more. CDR3 bases: TGTGCCAGCTCACCAGGACAGGGCGAGTATGGCTACACCTTC. Translated, it gives CASSPGQGEYGYTF. The chain employs TRBV18 and TRBJ1-2; 8 nucleotides agree with TRBD1. The junction had 4 bases not matched to a gene; V was cut back by 2 bases and J by 5 bases. The CDR3 runs 14 residues. Germline CDR1 and CDR2: KGHSH and LQKENI.

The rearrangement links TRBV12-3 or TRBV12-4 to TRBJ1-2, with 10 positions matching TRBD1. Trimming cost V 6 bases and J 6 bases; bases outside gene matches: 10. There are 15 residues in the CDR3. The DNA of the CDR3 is TGTGCCAGCAGCCAAAGGGACAGGGGCGCCAATGGCTACACCTTC. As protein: CASSQRDRGANGYTF.

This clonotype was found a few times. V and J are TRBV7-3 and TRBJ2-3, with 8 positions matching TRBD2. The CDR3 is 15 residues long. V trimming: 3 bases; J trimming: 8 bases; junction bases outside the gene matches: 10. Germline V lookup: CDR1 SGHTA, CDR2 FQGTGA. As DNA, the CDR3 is TGTGCCAGCAGCTTGGACGTAGCGGGGCGGGGTACGCAGTATTTT. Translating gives CASSLDVAGRGTQYF.

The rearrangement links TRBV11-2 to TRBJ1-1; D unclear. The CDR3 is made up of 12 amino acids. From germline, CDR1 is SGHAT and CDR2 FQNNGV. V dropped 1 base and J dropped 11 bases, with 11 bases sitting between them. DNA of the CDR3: TGTGCCAGCAGCTTAGTGTACGGATCGGCTTTCTTT. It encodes CASSLVYGSAFF.

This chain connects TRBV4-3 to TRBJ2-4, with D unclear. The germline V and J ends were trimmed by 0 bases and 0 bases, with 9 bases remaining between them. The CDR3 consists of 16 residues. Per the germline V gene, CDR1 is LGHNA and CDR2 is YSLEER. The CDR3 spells CASSQENSLAKNIQYF. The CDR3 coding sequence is TGCGCCAGCAGCCAAGAAAACAGCCTAGCCAAAAACATTCAGTACTTC.

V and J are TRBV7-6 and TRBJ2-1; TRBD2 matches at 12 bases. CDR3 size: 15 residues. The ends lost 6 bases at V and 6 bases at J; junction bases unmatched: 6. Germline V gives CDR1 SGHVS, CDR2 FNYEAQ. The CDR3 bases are TGTGCCAGCAGGAAAACTAGCGGGGGGTTCAATGAGCAGTTCTTC. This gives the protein CASRKTSGGFNEQFF.

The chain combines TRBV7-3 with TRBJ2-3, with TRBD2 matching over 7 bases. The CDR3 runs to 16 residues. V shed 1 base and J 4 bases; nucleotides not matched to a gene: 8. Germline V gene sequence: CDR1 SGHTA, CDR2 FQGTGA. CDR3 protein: CASSLNSGPAPDTQYF. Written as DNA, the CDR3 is TGTGCCAGCAGCTTAAATAGCGGGCCGGCCCCAGATACGCAGTATTTT.

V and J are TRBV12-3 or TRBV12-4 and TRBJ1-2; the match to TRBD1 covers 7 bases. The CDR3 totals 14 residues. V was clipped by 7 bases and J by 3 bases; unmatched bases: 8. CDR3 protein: CASTQTGKYYGYTF. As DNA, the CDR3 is TGTGCCAGCACCCAGACAGGGAAATACTATGGCTACACCTTC.

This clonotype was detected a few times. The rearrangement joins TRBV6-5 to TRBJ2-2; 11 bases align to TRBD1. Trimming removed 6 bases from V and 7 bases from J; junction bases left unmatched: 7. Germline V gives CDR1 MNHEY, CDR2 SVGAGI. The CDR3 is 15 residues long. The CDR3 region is CASRWTGGAGGELFF. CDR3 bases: TGTGCCAGCAGATGGACAGGGGGCGCGGGCGGGGAGCTGTTTTTT.

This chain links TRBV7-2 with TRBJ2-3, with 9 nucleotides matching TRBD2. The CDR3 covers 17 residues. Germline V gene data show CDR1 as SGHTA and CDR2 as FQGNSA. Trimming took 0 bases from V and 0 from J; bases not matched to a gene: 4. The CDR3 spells CASSLAASGVSTDTQYF. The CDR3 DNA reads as TGTGCCAGCAGCTTAGCGGCTAGCGGGGTTAGCACAGATACGCAGTATTTT.

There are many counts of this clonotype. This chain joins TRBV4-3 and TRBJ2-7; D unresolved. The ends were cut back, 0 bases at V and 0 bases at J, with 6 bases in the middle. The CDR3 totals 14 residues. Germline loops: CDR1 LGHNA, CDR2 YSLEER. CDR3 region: CASSQDRTSYEQYF. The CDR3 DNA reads TGCGCCAGCAGCCAAGACCGGACCTCCTACGAGCAGTACTTC.

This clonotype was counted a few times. The CDR3 sequence: CATSDQPDPDTQYF. The CDR3 DNA reads TGTGCCACCAGTGACCAACCGGACCCTGATACGCAGTATTTT. The V and J genes are TRBV24-1 and TRBJ2-3; D not resolved. The CDR3 contains 14 residues. Germline CDR1 is KGHDR and CDR2 is SFDVKD. V lost 4 bases and J 6 bases, leaving 13 bases between the germline ends.

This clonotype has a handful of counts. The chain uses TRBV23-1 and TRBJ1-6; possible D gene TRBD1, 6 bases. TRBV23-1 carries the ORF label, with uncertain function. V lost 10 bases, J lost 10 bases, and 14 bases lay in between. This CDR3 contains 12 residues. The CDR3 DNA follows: TGCGCCAAGAACCACAGGGAATCACCCCTCCACTTT. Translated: CAKNHRESPLHF.

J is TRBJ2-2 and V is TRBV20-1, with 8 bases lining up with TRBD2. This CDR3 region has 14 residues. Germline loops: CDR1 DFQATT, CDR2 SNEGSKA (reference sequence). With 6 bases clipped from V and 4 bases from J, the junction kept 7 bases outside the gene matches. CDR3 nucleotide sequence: TGCAGTGCGCGGACTAGCCGCGGCACCGGGGAGCTGTTTTTT. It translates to CSARTSRGTGELFF.

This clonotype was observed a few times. The DNA of the CDR3 is TGTGCCAGCAGCCTCCTCGACGGGAACTATGGCTACACCTTC. It is translated as CASSLLDGNYGYTF. This chain connects TRBV3-1 to TRBJ1-2; D remains ambiguous. CDR1 and CDR2 from the germline V gene are LGHDT and YNNKEL (reference sequence). The V end was cut by 4 bases, the J end by 2 bases, with 11 bases between. The CDR3 consists of 14 residues.

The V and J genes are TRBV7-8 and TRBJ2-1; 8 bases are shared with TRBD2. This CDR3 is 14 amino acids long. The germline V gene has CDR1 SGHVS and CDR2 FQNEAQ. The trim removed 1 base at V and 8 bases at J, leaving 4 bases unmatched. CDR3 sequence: CASSLGASGHEQFF. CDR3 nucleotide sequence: TGTGCCAGCAGCTTAGGGGCTAGCGGGCATGAGCAGTTCTTC.

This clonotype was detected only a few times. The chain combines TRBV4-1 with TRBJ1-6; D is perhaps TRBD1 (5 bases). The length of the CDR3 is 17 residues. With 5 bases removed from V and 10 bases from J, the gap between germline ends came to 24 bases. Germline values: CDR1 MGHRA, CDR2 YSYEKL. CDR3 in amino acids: CASSSGPTGQLGSPLHF. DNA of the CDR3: TGCGCCAGCAGCAGCGGGCCCACGGGGCAACTAGGGTCACCCCTCCACTTT.

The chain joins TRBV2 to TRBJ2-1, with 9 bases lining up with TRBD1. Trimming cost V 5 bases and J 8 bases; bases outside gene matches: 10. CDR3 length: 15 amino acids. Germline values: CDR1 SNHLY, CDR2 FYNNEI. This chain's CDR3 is CASSLQGATSDEQFF. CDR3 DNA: TGTGCCAGCAGTTTACAGGGGGCAACAAGCGATGAGCAGTTCTTC.

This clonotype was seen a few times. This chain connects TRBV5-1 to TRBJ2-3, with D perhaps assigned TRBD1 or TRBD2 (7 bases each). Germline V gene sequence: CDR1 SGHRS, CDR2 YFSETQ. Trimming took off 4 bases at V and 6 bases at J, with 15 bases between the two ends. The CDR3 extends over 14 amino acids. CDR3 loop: CASSGGRGGDTQYF. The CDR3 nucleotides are TGCGCCAGCAGCGGGGGCAGGGGGGGCGATACGCAGTATTTT. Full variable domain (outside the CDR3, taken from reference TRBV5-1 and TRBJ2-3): KAGVTQTPRYLIKTRGQQVTLSCSPISGHRSVSWYQQTPGQGLQFLFEYFSETQRNKGNFPGRFSGRQFSNSRSEMNVSTLELGDSALYLCASSGGRGGDTQYFGPGTRLTVL.

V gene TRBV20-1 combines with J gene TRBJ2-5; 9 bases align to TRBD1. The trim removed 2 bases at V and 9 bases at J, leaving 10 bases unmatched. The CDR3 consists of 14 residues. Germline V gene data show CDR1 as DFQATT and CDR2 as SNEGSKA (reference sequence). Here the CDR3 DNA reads TGCAGTGCTAGACGCCCCGGGACAGGGCCTGCCCAGTACTTC. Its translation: CSARRPGTGPAQYF.